This T cell receptor (beta chain) appears in the sequencing data of a study of blood T cell repertoires in COVID-19. The V gene lost 2 bases and the J gene lost 1 base, with 11 bases spanning the gap. The CDR3 runs 15 residues. Germline CDR1 reads MNHEY; CDR2 reads SVGEGT. This clone was recorded only once. Here immunoSEQ multiplex PCR was the method, and the copy in TCRdb shows in-frame clones only, minus some. The sample lists tens of thousands of clones, roughly 90% occurring once. The sequence came from an older man with acute or convalescent COVID-19. Specimen: peripheral blood. The chain recombines TRBV6-2 or TRBV6-3 with TRBJ1-1; D remains ambiguous. The CDR3, as DNA: TGTGCCAGCAGTTACGAAAGGATAGCGAACACTGAAGCTTTCTTT. Translated, it gives CASSYERIANTEAFF.